One and the same sample provided the 10 T cell receptor beta chains below, sequenced in a study of regulatory T cells in long-lasting Graves disease. Investigators prepared the TCR beta libraries by applying iRepertoire HTBI primers and Arm-PCR of CDR3 regions. TCRdb passed the multiplex PCR reads through MiXCR, listing each CDR3 protein once. Here the sample spans a few hundred thousand distinct CDR3 sequences, around 20% being singletons. Specified time point: newly diagnosed GD, antithyroid drugs for less than 3 months. The authors made the TCR library using RNA they extracted from PBMCs. This sample comprised peripheral blood mononuclear cells (PBMCs), obtained at new diagnosis, from a patient treated with antithyroid drugs. The receptor source for this set is a female donor with Graves disease.

This clonotype was counted ten times or more. The chain links TRBV19 to TRBJ2-7; tentatively, D is TRBD2 (5 bases). The CDR3 extends over 14 amino acids. Trimming removed 3 bases from V and 0 bases from J, with 9 bases in between. Germline assignment: CDR1 LNHDA and CDR2 SQIVND (reference sequence). In DNA, the CDR3 is TGTGCCAGTAGTATGGTGGGAGACTCCTACGAGCAGTACTTC. Protein sequence: CASSMVGDSYEQYF.

This clonotype was counted many times. This sequence joins TRBV6-1 and TRBJ1-5, with 9 bases aligning to TRBD1. This CDR3 is 18 amino acids long. The trim removed 4 bases at V and 0 bases at J, leaving 10 bases unmatched. Looked up from germline, CDR1 is MNHNS and CDR2 is SASEGT. CDR3 DNA sequence: TGTGCCAGCAGTGCGTCGGGACAGGGAACCTATAGCAATCAGCCCCAGCATTTT. Translating gives CASSASGQGTYSNQPQHF.

V usage is TRBV3-1 and J usage is TRBJ2-7; 8 positions agree with TRBD1. The CDR3 length is 13 residues. In germline, CDR1 is LGHDT, CDR2 YNNKEL (reference sequence). The J segment lost 7 bases and the V segment lost 4 bases, leaving 6 bases of the junction unmatched. The CDR3 nucleotides are TGTGCCAGCAGCCGGGGACAGGCGAGGGAGCAGTACTTC. Translating gives CASSRGQAREQYF.

This clonotype was seen at least ten times. The rearrangement uses TRBV6-5 and TRBJ2-2; 9 bases are a match to TRBD2. CDR1 is MNHEY and CDR2 is SVGAGI in the germline V gene. This CDR3 has 17 amino acids. Germline trimming cut 0 bases from V and 2 bases from J; bases unmatched to any gene: 4. CDR3 sequence: CASSYSGLAGNTGELFF. In DNA form, the CDR3 reads TGTGCCAGCAGTTACTCTGGGCTAGCGGGAAACACCGGGGAGCTGTTTTTT.

This chain joins TRBV5-1 and TRBJ2-1; maybe TRBD1 (6 bases). The CDR3 covers 12 residues. Trimming removed 7 bases from V and 8 bases from J, with 13 bases in between. Germline V lookup: CDR1 SGHRS, CDR2 YFSETQ. This CDR3 reads CASRRDRYEQFF. CDR3 in DNA: TGCGCCAGCCGACGCGACAGGTATGAGCAGTTCTTC.

At least ten counts were recorded for this clonotype. This chain uses TRBV11-3 with TRBJ2-5, with D perhaps given as TRBD1 or TRBD2 (6 bases each). Germline CDR1 and CDR2: SGHNT and YENEEA. The CDR3 length is 15 residues. The germline V and J ends were trimmed by 0 bases and 5 bases, with 13 bases remaining between them. CDR3 sequence: CASSLDSGARETQYF. The CDR3, as DNA: TGTGCCAGCAGCTTAGATTCGGGGGCCAGGGAGACCCAGTACTTC.

This clonotype was counted many times. The chain employs TRBV5-6 and TRBJ2-3; perhaps TRBD1 as D (5 bases). CDR1 is SGHDT, CDR2 YYEEEE, per germline. The ends were cut back, 3 bases at V and 4 bases at J, with 15 bases in the middle. The length of the CDR3 is 15 residues. For the CDR3, the DNA is TGTGCCAGCAGCTCGATACAGGTTACGGCAGATACGCAGTATTTT. It yields the protein CASSSIQVTADTQYF.

This clonotype was seen only a few times. The V gene is TRBV18, the J gene TRBJ1-4; D is unclear. Germline CDR1 KGHSH, CDR2 LQKENI. The CDR3 has 16 amino acids. The V gene lost 2 bases and the J gene lost 8 bases, with 18 bases spanning the gap. DNA for the CDR3: TGTGCCAGCTCACCATCCATGACGGGCGGTGGGGAAAAACTGTTTTTT. It specifies CASSPSMTGGGEKLFF.

In this sample, this clonotype turned up a few times. The chain employs TRBV6-9 and TRBJ2-3, with D perhaps matching TRBD1 or TRBD2 (6 bases each). Germline CDR1 is MNHGY and CDR2 is SVAAGI. The germline V and J ends were trimmed by 3 bases and 1 base, with 14 bases remaining between them. The CDR3 covers 16 residues. CDR3 residues: CASSYTGAARTDTQYF. In DNA, the CDR3 is TGTGCCAGCAGTTACACGGGGGCAGCTCGCACAGATACGCAGTATTTT.

In regard to this clonotype: A far larger clone is just one base off, so this is likely a read error. The gene calls are TRBV7-2 and TRBJ2-3; D uncertain. The germline V gene has CDR1 SGHTA and CDR2 FQGNSA. This CDR3 comprises 14 residues. The CDR3 DNA sequence: TGTGCCCGCAGTGAAATCGGGCAGGCCGATACGCAGTATTTT. This codes for CARSEIGQADTQYF.